This T cell receptor (beta chain) was identified in a study of CD8+CD57+ T cells in acquired aplastic anemia. Study-level background: Sorted CD4+ and CD8+ cells yielded DNA averaging about 2.9 ug. Whole-study results and caveats: Patients were compared with controls for CD8+ Simpson's diversity, and no significant difference emerged. It was found that more than 25 CD8+ CDR3 sequences were shared between patients and controls.

This clonotype occurred many times. Its specificity is unknown. CDR3 and TCR beta VDJ profiling relied on a genomic DNA template. TCRdb used MiXCR to reprocess the reads, holding one entry per CDR3 protein. The sample shows roughly 300,000 distinct CDR3 sequences, 55% to 60% of them seen only once. Germline V gene data show CDR1 as LGHNT and CDR2 as FRNRAP. The CDR3 contains 15 residues. The germline V and J ends were trimmed by 2 bases and 1 base, with 9 bases remaining between them. The receptor was isolated from a human donor with severe aplastic anemia or a healthy control (not recorded which). The sequencing input was sorted CD4+, CD8+, or CD8+CD57+ T cells (not recorded which) from PBMCs. The chain carries TRBV12-5 and TRBJ2-4; the D is unclear. CDR3 DNA: TGTGCTAGTGGTTTGTCCCCCGGGGCCAAAAACATTCAGTACTTC. Its translation: CASGLSPGAKNIQYF.